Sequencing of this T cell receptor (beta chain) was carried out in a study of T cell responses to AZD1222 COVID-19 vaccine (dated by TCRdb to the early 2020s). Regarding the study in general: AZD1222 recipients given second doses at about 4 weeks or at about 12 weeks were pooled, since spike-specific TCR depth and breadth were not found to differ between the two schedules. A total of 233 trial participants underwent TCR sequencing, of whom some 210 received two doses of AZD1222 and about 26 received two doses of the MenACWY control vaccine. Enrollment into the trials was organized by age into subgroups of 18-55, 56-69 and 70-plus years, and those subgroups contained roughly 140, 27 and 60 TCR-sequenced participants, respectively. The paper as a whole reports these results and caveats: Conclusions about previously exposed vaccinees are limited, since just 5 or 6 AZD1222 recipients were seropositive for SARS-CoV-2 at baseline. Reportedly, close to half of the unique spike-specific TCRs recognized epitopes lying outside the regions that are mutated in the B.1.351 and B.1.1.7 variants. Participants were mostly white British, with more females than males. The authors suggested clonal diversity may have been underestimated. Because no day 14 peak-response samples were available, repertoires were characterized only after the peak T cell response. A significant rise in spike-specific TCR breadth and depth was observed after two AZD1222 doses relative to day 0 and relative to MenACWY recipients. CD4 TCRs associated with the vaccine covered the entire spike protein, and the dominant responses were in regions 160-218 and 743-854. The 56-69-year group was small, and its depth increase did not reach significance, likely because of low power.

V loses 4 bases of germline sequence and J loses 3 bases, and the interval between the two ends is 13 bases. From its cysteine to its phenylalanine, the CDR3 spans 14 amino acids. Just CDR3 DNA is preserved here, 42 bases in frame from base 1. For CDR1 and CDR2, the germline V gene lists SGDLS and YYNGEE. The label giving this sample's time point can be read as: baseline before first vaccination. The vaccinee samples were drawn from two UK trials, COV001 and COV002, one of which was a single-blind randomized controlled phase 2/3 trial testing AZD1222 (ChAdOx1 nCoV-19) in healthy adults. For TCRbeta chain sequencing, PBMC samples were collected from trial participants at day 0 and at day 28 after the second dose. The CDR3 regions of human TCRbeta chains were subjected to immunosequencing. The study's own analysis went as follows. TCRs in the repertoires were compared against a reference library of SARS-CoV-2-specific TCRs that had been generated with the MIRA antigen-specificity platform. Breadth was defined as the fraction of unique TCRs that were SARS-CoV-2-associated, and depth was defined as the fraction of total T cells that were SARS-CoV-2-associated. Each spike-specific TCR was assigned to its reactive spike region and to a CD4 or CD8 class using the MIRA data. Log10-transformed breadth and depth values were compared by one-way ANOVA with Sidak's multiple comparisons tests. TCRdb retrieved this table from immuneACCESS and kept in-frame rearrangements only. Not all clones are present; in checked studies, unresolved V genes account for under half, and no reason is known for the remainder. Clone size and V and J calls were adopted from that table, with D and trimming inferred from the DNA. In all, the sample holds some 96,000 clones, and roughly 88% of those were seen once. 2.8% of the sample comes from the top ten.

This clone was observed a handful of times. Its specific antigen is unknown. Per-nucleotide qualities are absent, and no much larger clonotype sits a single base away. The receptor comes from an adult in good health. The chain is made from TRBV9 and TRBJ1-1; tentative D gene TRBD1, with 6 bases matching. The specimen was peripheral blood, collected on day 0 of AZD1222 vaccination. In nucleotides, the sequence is TGTGCCAGCAGCACCAGGACAGTCGACACTGAAGCTTTCTTT. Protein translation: CASSTRTVDTEAFF.